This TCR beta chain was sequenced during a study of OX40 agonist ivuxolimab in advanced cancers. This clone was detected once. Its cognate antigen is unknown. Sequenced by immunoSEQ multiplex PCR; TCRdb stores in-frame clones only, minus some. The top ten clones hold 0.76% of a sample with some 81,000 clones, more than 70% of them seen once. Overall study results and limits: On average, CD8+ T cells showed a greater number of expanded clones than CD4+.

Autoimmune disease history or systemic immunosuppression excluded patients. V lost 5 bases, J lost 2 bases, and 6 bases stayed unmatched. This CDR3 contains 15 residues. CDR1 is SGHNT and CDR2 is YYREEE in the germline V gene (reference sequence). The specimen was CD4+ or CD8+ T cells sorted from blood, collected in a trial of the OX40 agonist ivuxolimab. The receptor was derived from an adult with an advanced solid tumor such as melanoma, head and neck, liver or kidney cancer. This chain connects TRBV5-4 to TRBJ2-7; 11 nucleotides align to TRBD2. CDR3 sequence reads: CASSPLAGGPYEQYF. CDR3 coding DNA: TGTGCCAGCAGTCCTCTAGCGGGAGGCCCCTACGAGCAGTACTTC.